These 19 T cell receptor beta chains originate from one sample sequenced in a study of cytomegalovirus exposure and HLA in healthy donors. The study ran its PCR with 60 Vbeta and 13 Jbeta primers. TCRdb's table, derived via immunoSEQ multiplex PCR, lists solely in-frame clones and lacks some. Counted here are hundreds of thousands of clones, over 60% occurring once; the ten biggest clones make up less than 20%. Sequencing was performed on PBMCs. All receptors derive from a man aged 40-49 years in good health and CMV-seronegative.

The chain uses TRBV7-2 and TRBJ1-6; 8 bases fit TRBD1. Germline values: CDR1 SGHTA, CDR2 FQGNSA. There are 15 residues in the CDR3. After removal of 6 bases from V and 5 bases from J, the junction contained 6 bases not matched to a gene. The CDR3 protein is CASRSTTGDNSPLHF. In DNA, the CDR3 is TGTGCCAGCAGATCTACGACAGGGGATAATTCACCCCTCCACTTT. The full variable domain, completed using reference TRBV7-2 and TRBJ1-6, is GAGVSQSPSNKVTEKGKDVELRCDPISGHTALYWYRQSLGQGLEFLIYFQGNSAPDKSGLPSDRFSAERTGGSVSTLTIQRTQQEDSAVYLCASRSTTGDNSPLHFGNGTRLTVT.

Written as DNA, the CDR3 is TGTGCCAGCAGCGTCGGGACAGCTCAAGAGACCCAGTACTTC. This codes for CASSVGTAQETQYF. The rearrangement joins TRBV2 to TRBJ2-5; 7 bases map to TRBD1. The length of the CDR3 is 14 residues. The germline CDR1 and CDR2 sequences are SNHLY and FYNNEI. Losses at the gene ends were 6 bases for V and 2 bases for J; bases not matched to a gene: 6.

CDR3 protein: CASSGTGGWQFF. The CDR3 nucleotides read TGTGCCAGCAGTGGGACAGGGGGATGGCAGTTCTTC. V and J are TRBV28 and TRBJ2-1, with 11 bases matching TRBD1. CDR3 size: 12 residues. The V segment lost 5 bases and the J segment 12 bases; nucleotides outside the gene matches: 3. Per the germline V gene, CDR1 is MDHEN and CDR2 is SYDVKM.

J is TRBJ1-1 and V is TRBV6-5; no clear D. This CDR3 contains 15 residues. Germline CDR1 reads MNHEY; CDR2 reads SVGAGI. The ends were cut back, 6 bases at V and 0 bases at J, with 14 bases in the middle. Here the CDR3 reads CASSRFSLMNTEAFF. The CDR3 DNA sequence: TGTGCCAGCAGCCGATTCAGTCTTATGAACACTGAAGCTTTCTTT.

This chain connects TRBV21-1 to TRBJ2-5; the D call TRBD1 from the table was never checked on the DNA. TRBV21-1 is a pseudogene locus. The CDR3 covers 18 residues. The CDR3 nucleotides read TGTGCCAGCACCCATATACCAAGGGACAGACAAACCCAAGAGACCCAGTACTTC. This codes for CASTHIPRDRQTQETQYF.

This clone was recorded only once. The chain employs TRBV6-1 and TRBJ1-5; TRBD1 might be the D (6 bases). V dropped 2 bases and J dropped 2 bases, with 13 bases sitting between them. The CDR3 has 16 residues. The germline V gene encodes CDR1 MNHNS and CDR2 SASEGT. The CDR3 loop is CASSEWGRGGNQPQHF. Here the CDR3 DNA reads TGTGCCAGCAGTGAATGGGGCAGGGGAGGCAATCAGCCCCAGCATTTT.

The rearrangement uses TRBV6-1 and TRBJ2-3; D is unclear. Germline V CDR1 and CDR2: MNHNS, SASEGT. This CDR3 is built from 10 residues. Trimming shortened V by 6 bases and J by 6 bases, and 4 bases separated the two germline ends. CDR3 DNA sequence: TGTGCCAGCAGGGGCGATACGCAGTATTTT. Translating it yields CASRGDTQYF.

V and J are TRBV29-1 and TRBJ2-3; TRBD1 matches at 8 bases. The J segment lost 5 bases and the V segment lost 3 bases, leaving 7 bases of the junction unmatched. This CDR3 is built from 14 residues. Germline lookup yields CDR1 SQVTM and CDR2 ANQGSEA. CDR3 sequence reads: CSVDLGQGGDTQYF. CDR3 coding DNA: TGCAGCGTTGACCTCGGACAGGGAGGAGATACGCAGTATTTT.

This chain connects TRBV4-1 to TRBJ2-5; 7 bases line up with TRBD1. Trimming cost V 2 bases and J 2 bases; bases outside gene matches: 2. The CDR3 is made up of 14 amino acids. Germline V gene lookup returns CDR1 MGHRA and CDR2 YSYEKL. CDR3 residues: CASSQQGQQETQYF. CDR3 DNA sequence: TGCGCCAGCAGCCAACAGGGACAGCAAGAGACCCAGTACTTC.

This rearrangement joins TRBV19 to TRBJ2-7, with 11 nucleotides matching TRBD2. This CDR3 has 16 residues. The germline CDR1 and CDR2 sequences are LNHDA and SQIVND (reference sequence). Trimming cost V 5 bases and J 1 base; bases outside gene matches: 7. CDR3 sequence (DNA): TGTGCCAGTAGTTTTGGAGGGACTAGCGGTTCCTACGAGCAGTACTTC. Translating it yields CASSFGGTSGSYEQYF.

This clone was seen just once. The rearrangement uses TRBV5-1 and TRBJ2-1; possibly TRBD2 for D (6 bases). Germline CDR1 is SGHRS and CDR2 is YFSETQ. The V and J ends lost 4 bases and 0 bases respectively, with 11 bases between them. CDR3 length: 15 residues. The CDR3 is CASSKDGGSYNEQFF. In nucleotides, the CDR3 is TGCGCCAGCAGCAAGGACGGGGGCTCCTACAATGAGCAGTTCTTC.

The gene calls are TRBV5-1 and TRBJ1-1, with no clear D. This CDR3 has 15 residues. Germline CDR1 and CDR2: SGHRS and YFSETQ. Trimming left V 0 bases short and J 1 base short, with 10 bases between. The CDR3 bases are TGCGCCAGCAGCTTGGCCCCTAACGAGAACACTGAAGCTTTCTTT. This codes for CASSLAPNENTEAFF.

V gene TRBV7-2 combines with J gene TRBJ1-2, with TRBD1 as a possible D gene (6 bases). Trimming stripped 1 base from V and 0 bases from J, with 9 bases between. CDR1 is SGHTA and CDR2 is FQGNSA in the germline V gene. CDR3 length: 15 residues. This CDR3 is CASSLGTATNYGYTF. Written as DNA, the CDR3 is TGTGCCAGCAGCTTAGGGACAGCGACTAACTATGGCTACACCTTC.

The chain couples TRBV28 to TRBJ2-7; D possibly corresponds to TRBD1 (7 bases). CDR1 is MDHEN, CDR2 SYDVKM, per germline. V was trimmed by 5 bases and J by 3 bases, leaving 14 bases between them. There are 14 residues in the CDR3. In nucleotides, the CDR3 is TGTGCCAGCAGTGGAGGGGGCGCCGGCTACGAGCAGTACTTC. Encoded protein: CASSGGGAGYEQYF.

V usage is TRBV5-6 and J usage is TRBJ1-2; D unresolved. The CDR3 runs to 12 residues. V was pared by 2 bases and J by 0 bases, with 2 bases between. Germline V gives CDR1 SGHDT, CDR2 YYEEEE. This CDR3 reads CASSFTNYGYTF. Here the CDR3 DNA reads TGTGCCAGCAGCTTCACTAACTATGGCTACACCTTC.

The CDR3 here is CASSLGDRGTLNEQFF. CDR3 in DNA: TGTGCCAGCAGCTTAGGGGACAGGGGGACCCTCAATGAGCAGTTCTTC. The V and J genes are TRBV11-2 and TRBJ2-1; 11 bases are a match to TRBD1. Germline loops: CDR1 SGHAT, CDR2 FQNNGV. This CDR3 has 16 amino acids. The J segment lost 6 bases and the V segment lost 1 base, leaving 5 bases of the junction unmatched.

A note on this clone: The junction differs from germline at one of its ends, possibly a read error. The rearrangement uses TRBV5-8 and TRBJ2-1, with a possible D match to TRBD2 (5 bases). This CDR3 comprises 16 residues. Germline CDR1 is SGHTS and CDR2 is YDEGEE. The CDR3 nucleotides read TGTGCCAGCAGCCCACGAAGGATGGGAGTCCACAATGGGCAGTTCTTC. It translates to CASSPRRMGVHNGQFF.

This sequence joins TRBV27 and TRBJ1-1; TRBD1 agrees at 9 bases. The V segment lost 6 bases and the J segment 3 bases; nucleotides outside the gene matches: 8. The CDR3 sequence is 15 residues long. Germline CDR1 reads MNHEY; CDR2 reads SMNVEV (reference sequence). This CDR3 reads CASREQGASHTEAFF. Written as DNA, the CDR3 is TGTGCCAGCAGGGAACAGGGGGCCAGCCACACTGAAGCTTTCTTT.

The V and J genes are TRBV7-6 and TRBJ2-3; D unresolved. Germline CDR1 SGHVS, CDR2 FNYEAQ. This CDR3 has 15 amino acids. The ends were cut back, 2 bases at V and 2 bases at J, with 11 bases in the middle. The CDR3, as DNA: TGTGCCAGCAGCTTATTGGCGGAGACCACAGATACGCAGTATTTT. It codes for CASSLLAETTDTQYF.